The T cell receptor (beta chain) under discussion was sequenced for a study of identical twins. Overall study findings and caveats: Models came in too low on out-of-frame TCR alpha sharing in monozygotic twins. Insertions ran lower in abundant cord blood beta clonotypes, though not in memory repertoires.

TCRdb re-derived calls from the 5' RACE reads in MiXCR, one entry per CDR3 protein. Altogether 420,000 or so distinct CDR3 sequences are present, under 20% being singletons, with the ten largest covering roughly 12%. Germline CDR1 and CDR2: LGHNA and YNFKEQ. The trim removed 1 base at V and 5 bases at J, leaving 7 bases unmatched. The CDR3 loop spans 16 amino acids. Many counts were recorded for this clonotype. Its antigen is not known. Sequenced input: naive T cells sorted from blood. The gene calls are TRBV4-2 and TRBJ2-1; 8 nucleotides line up with TRBD2. The sequence was obtained from a man in his forties or fifties in good health. Here the CDR3 reads CASSQAVTSVNNEQFF. The CDR3 bases are TGTGCCAGCAGCCAAGCGGTGACTAGCGTAAACAATGAGCAGTTCTTC.